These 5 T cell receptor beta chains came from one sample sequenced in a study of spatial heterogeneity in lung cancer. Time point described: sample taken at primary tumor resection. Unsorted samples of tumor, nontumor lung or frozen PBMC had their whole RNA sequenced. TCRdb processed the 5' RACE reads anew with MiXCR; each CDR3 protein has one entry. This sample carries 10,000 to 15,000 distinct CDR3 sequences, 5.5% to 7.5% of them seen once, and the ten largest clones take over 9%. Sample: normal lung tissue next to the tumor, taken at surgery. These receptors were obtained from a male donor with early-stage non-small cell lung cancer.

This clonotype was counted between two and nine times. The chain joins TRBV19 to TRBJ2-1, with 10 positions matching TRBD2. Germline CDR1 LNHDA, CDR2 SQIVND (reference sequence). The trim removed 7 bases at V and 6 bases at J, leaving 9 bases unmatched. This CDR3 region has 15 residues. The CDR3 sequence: CASNQAGLATNEQFF. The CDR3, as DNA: TGTGCCAGTAACCAAGCGGGACTAGCGACCAATGAGCAGTTCTTC.

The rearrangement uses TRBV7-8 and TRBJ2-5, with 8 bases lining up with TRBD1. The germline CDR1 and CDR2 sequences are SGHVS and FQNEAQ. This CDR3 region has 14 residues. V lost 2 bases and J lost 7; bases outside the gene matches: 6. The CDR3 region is CASSLPGQAVTQYF. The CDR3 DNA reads TGTGCCAGCAGCTTACCGGGACAGGCAGTGACCCAGTACTTC.

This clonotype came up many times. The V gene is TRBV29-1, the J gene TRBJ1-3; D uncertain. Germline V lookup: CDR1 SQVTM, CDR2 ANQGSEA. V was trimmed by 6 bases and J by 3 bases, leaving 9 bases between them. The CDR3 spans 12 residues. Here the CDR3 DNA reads TGCAGCGTGGGAGGGAATGGAAACACCATATATTTT. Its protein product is CSVGGNGNTIYF.

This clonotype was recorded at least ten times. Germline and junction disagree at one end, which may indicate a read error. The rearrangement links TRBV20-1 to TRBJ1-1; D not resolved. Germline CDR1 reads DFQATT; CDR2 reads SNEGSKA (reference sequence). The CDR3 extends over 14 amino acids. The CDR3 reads CRARDGRGNTEAFF. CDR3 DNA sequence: TGCAGGGCTAGAGATGGGCGCGGAAACACTGAAGCTTTCTTT.

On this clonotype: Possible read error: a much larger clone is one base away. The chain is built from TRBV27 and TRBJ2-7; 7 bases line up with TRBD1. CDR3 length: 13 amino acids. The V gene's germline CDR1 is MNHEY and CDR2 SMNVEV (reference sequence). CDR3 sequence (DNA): TGTGTCAGCCTTCGGGACAGTAGGAGCGAGCAGTACTTC. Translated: CVSLRDSRSEQYF.